This T cell receptor (beta chain) was recovered during a study of blood T cell repertoires in COVID-19. Study in general: Samples taken during acute and convalescent COVID-19 were collected in the United States, Italy and Spain.

The CDR3 has 14 residues. The V gene lost 4 bases and the J gene lost 0 bases, with 10 bases spanning the gap. Germline V gives CDR1 SGHNT, CDR2 YYREEE (reference sequence). The assay was immunoSEQ multiplex PCR, and TCRdb's table has in-frame clones only and misses some. The data hold some 700,000 clones, with about 90% observed a single time. This clonotype was sampled from a woman aged 18-29 years with acute or convalescent COVID-19. The sequencing sample was made of peripheral blood. This sequence joins TRBV5-4 and TRBJ1-2; possibly TRBD1 for D (5 bases). The CDR3 region has the DNA TGTGCCAGCAGCCCGGACATCGCTAACTATGGCTACACCTTC. The encoded protein is CASSPDIANYGYTF. Combining the CDR3 with reference TRBV5-4 and TRBJ1-2 gives the whole variable domain ETGVTQSPTHLIKTRGQQVTLRCSSQSGHNTVSWYQQALGQGPQFIFQYYREEENGRGNFPPRFSGLQFPNYSSELNVNALELDDSALYLCASSPDIANYGYTFGSGTRLTVV.